This T cell receptor beta chain is from a study of OX40 agonist ivuxolimab in advanced cancers. Looking at the study overall: Participants could have had prior anti-PD-1, anti-PD-L1 or anti-CTLA-4 therapy, and about 40% had some.

Blood samples were obtained at baseline, cycle 4 day 1, and cycle 7 day 1. Germline CDR1 is SQVTM and CDR2 is ANQGSEA. CDR3 length equals 13 residues. V was pared by 7 bases and J by 5 bases, with 7 bases of the junction left unmatched. Some clones are missing from TCRdb's copy, which holds only in-frame ones; the method was immunoSEQ multiplex PCR. The table lists 65,000 to 90,000 clones, roughly 86% of them singletons. The material was CD4+ or CD8+ T cells sorted from blood, obtained in a trial of the OX40 agonist ivuxolimab. The gene calls are TRBV29-1 and TRBJ2-1; 8 bases fit TRBD2. This sequence originates from an adult with an advanced solid tumor such as melanoma, head and neck, liver or kidney cancer. The CDR3: CSGGLAGNNEQFF. In DNA form, the CDR3 reads TGCAGCGGTGGGTTAGCGGGGAACAATGAGCAGTTCTTC.